This record looks at one TCR beta chain sequence and its context. CDR3 length equals 14 residues. Germline V gene sequence: CDR1 WSHSY, CDR2 SAAADI. Trimming cost V 3 bases and J 4 bases, with 12 bases left between them. These data belong to a study of blood T cell repertoires in COVID-19. Across the study: Specimens from acute and convalescent COVID-19 originated in the United States, Italy and Spain. PBMCs, B-cell-depleted T cells, or T cells provided the cDNA or gDNA that made up the material.

Per the authors' pipeline: By means of reference gene primer amplification, nucleated cell counts were estimated. Profiling relied on immunoSEQ multiplex PCR, and the TCRdb table lists in-frame clones only, not all of them. The V and J calls and clone size come from that table; D and trimming were worked out from the DNA. This sample has some 150,000 clones, with 87% found just once. V is TRBV10-2 and J is TRBJ1-2, with a tentative D call TRBD1 (6 bases). The origin of this receptor is a woman aged 50 to 65 with acute or convalescent COVID-19. The sequenced material came from peripheral blood. The CDR3 coding sequence is TGCGCCAGCAGTGATGGAAACAGGGTCTATGGCTACACCTTC. Its translation is CASSDGNRVYGYTF.